This T cell receptor (beta chain) was retrieved from a study of monozygotic twins with cystic fibrosis. Study-wide context: With about 15 PCR cycles, barcoded libraries came from around 3 micrograms of fragmented DNA.

Data came from immunoSEQ multiplex PCR; TCRdb stores just in-frame clones and leaves some out. Among about 29,000 clones listed, about 85% were seen once. Trimming left V 4 bases short and J 6 bases short, with 14 bases between. Germline V gene data show CDR1 as SGHRS and CDR2 as YFSETQ. This CDR3 is built from 13 residues. The receptor was isolated from a girl aged 2-10 years with cystic fibrosis. The sequencing input was blood. This chain joins TRBV5-1 and TRBJ2-7, with D tentatively TRBD1 (5 bases). The CDR3 sequence: CASSGDSQGEQYF. The CDR3 DNA follows: TGCGCCAGCAGCGGAGACTCCCAGGGCGAGCAGTACTTC. Full variable domain (rest looked up from reference TRBV5-1 and TRBJ2-7): KAGVTQTPRYLIKTRGQQVTLSCSPISGHRSVSWYQQTPGQGLQFLFEYFSETQRNKGNFPGRFSGRQFSNSRSEMNVSTLELGDSALYLCASSGDSQGEQYFGPGTRLTVT.